This T cell receptor (beta chain) stems from a study of breast tumors, draining lymph nodes, adjacent tissues. General study findings and limits: Tumor T cell lymph node origin was a supported hypothesis, not proven. Tumor TCR diversity was below lymph nodes but above nontumor tissue. Luminal-like breast cancer showed significantly higher tumor–nontumor repertoire similarity than basal-like. The data were judged consistent with most tumor T cells coming from lymph node and expanding in tumor.

TCRdb fed the multiplex PCR reads into MiXCR, producing one record per CDR3 protein. This sample has about 100,000 distinct CDR3 sequences, with less than 25% found just once. The CDR3 sequence is 14 residues long. The V gene end was trimmed by 5 bases and the J gene end by 4 bases; junction bases not matched to a gene: 9. Germline V gene data show CDR1 as DFQATT and CDR2 as SNEGSKA (reference sequence). This clonotype came up many times. As yet, its antigen is unknown. Axillary draining lymph nodes of breast cancer patients supplied the node samples. The rearrangement uses TRBV20-1 and TRBJ2-7; 9 bases agree with TRBD1. Source material: axillary lymph node tissue. The TCR originated in a female donor with breast cancer. Some clones in this sample may be carry-over from other donors' samples. In DNA form, the CDR3 reads TGCAGTGCTGAGACCGGGACAGGGATGTACGAGCAGTACTTC. This codes for CSAETGTGMYEQYF.